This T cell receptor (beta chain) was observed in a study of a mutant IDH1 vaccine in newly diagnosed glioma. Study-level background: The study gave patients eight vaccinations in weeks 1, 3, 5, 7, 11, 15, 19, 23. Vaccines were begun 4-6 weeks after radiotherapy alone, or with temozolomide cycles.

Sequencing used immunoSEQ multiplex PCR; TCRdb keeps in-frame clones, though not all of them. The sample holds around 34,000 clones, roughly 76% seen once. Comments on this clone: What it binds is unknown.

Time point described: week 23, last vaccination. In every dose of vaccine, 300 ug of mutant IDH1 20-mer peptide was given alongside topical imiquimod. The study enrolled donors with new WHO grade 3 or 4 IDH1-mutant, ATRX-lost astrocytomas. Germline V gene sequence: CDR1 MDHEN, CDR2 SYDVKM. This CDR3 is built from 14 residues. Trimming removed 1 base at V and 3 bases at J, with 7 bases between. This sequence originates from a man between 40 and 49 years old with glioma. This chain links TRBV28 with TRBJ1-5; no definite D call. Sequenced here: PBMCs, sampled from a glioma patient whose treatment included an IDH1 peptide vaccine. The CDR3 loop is CASSLSGINQPQHF. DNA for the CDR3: TGTGCCAGCAGTTTATCAGGAATCAATCAGCCCCAGCATTTT.